This T cell receptor beta chain was identified during a study of PD-1 blockade in classical Hodgkin lymphoma. Across the whole study: Administration of nivolumab to patients was at 3 mg/kg intravenously every 2 weeks.

All patients experienced relapse after autologous stem cell transplantation, and brentuximab vedotin exposure was variable. Study-level points and caveats: The baseline diversity of complete responders showed similarity to that of newly diagnosed patients.

Of note for this clone: Its target is unknown.

Only in-frame clones appear in the TCRdb table, and some are missing; sequencing was by immunoSEQ multiplex PCR. The sample holds about 84,000 clones; around 90% are singletons and the top ten take under 25%. The V and J ends lost 6 bases and 5 bases respectively, with 19 bases between them. Germline V CDR1 and CDR2: LNHDA, SQIVND (reference sequence). This CDR3 spans 15 amino acids. The gene calls are TRBV19 and TRBJ2-5; no definite D call. This sequence originates from a human donor with classical Hodgkin lymphoma. The sample consisted of peripheral blood mononuclear cells (PBMCs), taken at baseline. The CDR3 spells CASRIGATRWETQYF. The DNA for the CDR3 is TGTGCCAGTAGAATCGGAGCGACACGGTGGGAGACCCAGTACTTC.